The present TCR beta chain was sequenced within a study of blood T cell repertoires in COVID-19. Across the whole study: Whether acute or convalescent, the COVID-19 samples came from the United States, Italy and Spain. Nucleic acid was either cDNA or gDNA, and it came from T cells, B-cell-depleted T cells, or PBMCs.

There are 13 residues in the CDR3. Trimming cost V 3 bases and J 1 base, with 6 bases left between them. Original handling: The authors estimated nucleated cell counts from reference gene primer amplification. This table comes from immunoSEQ multiplex PCR, and its TCRdb copy is limited to in-frame clones, with some not included. V and J calls and clone size are copied from that table; D and trimming were computed from the DNA. The table has about 250,000 clones, around four fifths seen once. The sequencing sample was made of peripheral blood. V gene TRBV12-3 or TRBV12-4 combines with J gene TRBJ1-1; no clear D gene. The receptor was isolated from a woman in her sixties or seventies with active or convalescent COVID-19. CDR3 nucleotides: TGTGCCAGCAGTTTGGGCACGAACACTGAAGCTTTCTTT. Translated, it gives CASSLGTNTEAFF.